This TCR beta chain was found in a study of T cell repertoires in ileal Crohn's disease. Findings and limits, study-wide: Endoscopic recurrence occurred in every patient whose clonality exceeded 26.8%.

Specified time point: inflamed ileum from the surgical specimen. CDR3 length equals 13 residues. Germline V CDR1 and CDR2: SNHLY, FYNNEI. V gave up 3 bases and J gave up 7 bases, with 10 bases separating them. A remark on this clone: Its specificity is not known.

Sequencing used immunoSEQ multiplex PCR; TCRdb keeps in-frame clones, though not all of them. The table has about 5,400 clones, about 80% seen once. The TCR comes from an adult with Crohn's disease. This chain connects TRBV2 to TRBJ1-5, with D possibly TRBD1 on 5 matching bases. The sequenced material came from ileal tissue. CDR3 coding DNA: TGTGCCAGCAGTGACCAGGGAGGACAGCCCCAGCATTTT. Encoded protein: CASSDQGGQPQHF.